This T cell receptor beta chain was identified during a study of blood T cell repertoires in COVID-19. The CDR3 contains 13 residues. Germline V gives CDR1 SGHTA, CDR2 FQGNSA. V was clipped by 2 bases and J by 2 bases, with 4 bases between them. In this sample, this clone turned up once. The assay was immunoSEQ multiplex PCR, and TCRdb's table has in-frame clones only and misses some. The data hold about 240,000 clones, with approximately 85% observed a single time. The material sequenced was peripheral blood. The clonotype comes from a woman in her 30s with acute or convalescent COVID-19. The genes are TRBV7-2 and TRBJ1-5; no reliable D call. CDR3 amino acids: CASSLTGNQPQHF. In nucleotides, the CDR3 is TGTGCCAGCAGCTTAACAGGCAATCAGCCCCAGCATTTT.